The 27 T cell receptor beta chains reported below all come from one sample, sequenced in a study of T cells after yellow fever vaccination. A single record per CDR3 protein comes from TCRdb applying MiXCR to the 5' RACE reads. The repertoire includes around 500,000 distinct CDR3 sequences, 20% to 25% of them detected once, and around 17% sits in the top ten. Sequencing was performed on PBMCs, taken 21 days after the first yellow fever vaccination. The receptors were gathered from a man younger than 30 who received the YFV17D yellow fever vaccine.

The V gene is TRBV7-2, the J gene TRBJ2-3; D not certain. V lost 6 bases and J lost 8, with 18 bases in between. The V gene's germline CDR1 is SGHTA and CDR2 FQGNSA. The length of the CDR3 is 14 residues. CDR3 in DNA: TGTGCCAGCAGGGCCGGTGGAGCAGCAGTTACGCAGTATTTT. Protein: CASRAGGAAVTQYF. Using reference TRBV7-2 and TRBJ2-3 for the parts outside the CDR3, the full variable domain is GAGVSQSPSNKVTEKGKDVELRCDPISGHTALYWYRQSLGQGLEFLIYFQGNSAPDKSGLPSDRFSAERTGGSVSTLTIQRTQQEDSAVYLCASRAGGAAVTQYFGPGTRLTVL.

There are many counts of this clonotype. This chain joins TRBV13 and TRBJ2-6; weak D call: TRBD1 (6 bases). The CDR3 spans 17 residues. CDR1 and CDR2 from the germline V gene are PRHDT and FYEKMQ (reference sequence). Trimming took off 5 bases at V and 0 bases at J, with 14 bases between the two ends. Here the CDR3 DNA reads TGTGCCAGCAGCCCTCGTTGGGACACCTCTGGGGCCAACGTCCTGACTTTC. This codes for CASSPRWDTSGANVLTF.

This clonotype turned up a few times. The V and J genes are TRBV5-1 and TRBJ1-2; no firm D call. The CDR3 is 13 residues long. Trimming shortened V by 1 base and J by 5 bases, and 9 bases separated the two germline ends. CDR1 and CDR2 from the germline V gene are SGHRS and YFSETQ. The CDR3 nucleotides are TGCGCCAGCAGCTTGAACAGCAAATATGGCTACACCTTC. Protein: CASSLNSKYGYTF.

This clonotype was picked up a small number of times. The chain couples TRBV6-7 to TRBJ2-1; 7 bases match TRBD1. TRBV6-7 is classed as an ORF, of uncertain function. This CDR3 has 14 amino acids. Germline trimming cut 5 bases from V and 6 bases from J; bases unmatched to any gene: 7. The DNA of the CDR3 is TGTGCCAGCAGTACCTCGGGACAGATCAATGAGCAGTTCTTC. It translates to CASSTSGQINEQFF.

The rearrangement links TRBV5-6 to TRBJ2-1, with D uncertain. Germline lookup yields CDR1 SGHDT and CDR2 YYEEEE. Trimming left V 4 bases short and J 10 bases short, with 9 bases between. The CDR3 loop spans 11 amino acids. DNA for the CDR3: TGTGCCAGCAGCCTCTATCTCGAGCAGTTCTTC. This gives the protein CASSLYLEQFF. Combining the CDR3 with reference TRBV5-6 and TRBJ2-1 gives the whole variable domain DAGVTQSPTHLIKTRGQQVTLRCSPKSGHDTVSWYQQALGQGPQFIFQYYEEEERQRGNFPDRFSGHQFPNYSSELNVNALLLGDSALYLCASSLYLEQFFGPGTRLTVL.

The chain employs TRBV7-6 and TRBJ2-1; D gene unclear. Germline V lookup: CDR1 SGHVS, CDR2 FNYEAQ. Deletions cut 4 bases from V and 10 bases from J, with 20 bases between. The CDR3 is made up of 15 amino acids. CDR3 loop: CASSSEGNQAGEQFF. The CDR3 nucleotides are TGTGCCAGCAGCTCTGAAGGGAACCAGGCCGGGGAGCAGTTCTTC.

V is TRBV5-1 and J is TRBJ2-3; D may correspond to TRBD1 or TRBD2 (6 bases each). Trimming took off 4 bases at V and 6 bases at J, with 18 bases between the two ends. The germline V gene has CDR1 SGHRS and CDR2 YFSETQ. The CDR3 consists of 15 residues. The CDR3 bases are TGCGCCAGCAGCGCCGGGACTTCTACAGGGGATACGCAGTATTTT. It translates to CASSAGTSTGDTQYF.

The rearrangement links TRBV27 to TRBJ1-5; possibly TRBD1 for D (6 bases). This CDR3 contains 14 residues. CDR1 is MNHEY, CDR2 SMNVEV, per germline (reference sequence). V dropped 5 bases and J dropped 6 bases, with 14 bases sitting between them. In DNA form, the CDR3 reads TGTGCCAGCAGTCCCCTTGGGGGGCCTCAGCCCCAGCATTTT. It yields the protein CASSPLGGPQPQHF.

A few counts support this clonotype. CDR3 DNA: TGTGCCAGTCGCCCCGTGACAGATTATAATTCACCCCTCCACTTT. The encoded protein is CASRPVTDYNSPLHF. J is TRBJ1-6 and V is TRBV27, with D perhaps matching TRBD1 (5 bases). The CDR3 sequence is 15 residues long. CDR1 and CDR2 from the germline V gene are MNHEY and SMNVEV (reference sequence). The V end was cut by 9 bases, the J end by 4 bases, with 16 bases between.

The sample holds a few counts of this clonotype. The V gene is TRBV6-1, the J gene TRBJ1-1; TRBD1 matches 9 bases. J lost 5 bases, V lost 6 bases, and 10 bases had no gene match. The V gene's germline CDR1 is MNHNS and CDR2 SASEGT. The CDR3 loop spans 15 amino acids. Here the CDR3 DNA reads TGTGCCAGCAGGTTGTTGACAGGGGGGGTGACTGAAGCTTTCTTT. This sequence encodes CASRLLTGGVTEAFF.

This clonotype was counted between two and nine times. The CDR3 DNA follows: TGCGCCAGCAGCTTGATAGAGGGACAAGAGACCCAGTACTTC. Translation gives CASSLIEGQETQYF. The chain recombines TRBV5-1 with TRBJ2-5, with TRBD2 as a possible D gene (5 bases). Germline loops: CDR1 SGHRS, CDR2 YFSETQ. There are 14 residues in the CDR3. Deletions cut 1 base from V and 2 bases from J, with 9 bases between.

CDR3 nucleotide sequence: TGTGCCAGCAGTTTCGTTGGTTTTGTCTCTGGGGCCAACGTCCTGACTTTC. It yields the protein CASSFVGFVSGANVLTF. The rearrangement links TRBV28 to TRBJ2-6; unclear D gene. From germline, CDR1 is MDHEN and CDR2 SYDVKM. V lost 3 bases and J 0 bases, leaving 12 bases between the germline ends. The length of the CDR3 is 17 residues.

V usage is TRBV7-2 and J usage is TRBJ1-2; D call uncertain. Trimming took off 1 base at V and 8 bases at J, with 11 bases between the two ends. Germline CDR1 and CDR2: SGHTA and FQGNSA. The CDR3 extends over 13 amino acids. The CDR3 sequence: CASSLVVGWGYTF. The CDR3 DNA reads TGTGCCAGCAGCTTAGTCGTGGGGTGGGGCTACACCTTC.

This clonotype was recorded a few times. V and J are TRBV20-1 and TRBJ2-3; the D gene is possibly TRBD1 (6 bases). The CDR3 has 13 amino acids. Trimming took off 3 bases at V and 6 bases at J, with 13 bases between the two ends. Germline-derived CDR1 and CDR2 are DFQATT and SNEGSKA (reference sequence). CDR3 in amino acids: CSASRTVDDTQYF. Written as DNA, the CDR3 is TGCAGTGCTAGCCGGACAGTCGACGATACGCAGTATTTT.

The chain recombines TRBV6-1 with TRBJ2-3, with D possibly TRBD1 on 6 matching bases. V lost 7 bases, J lost 3 bases, and 11 bases lay in between. CDR1 is MNHNS, CDR2 SASEGT, per germline. The CDR3 totals 13 residues. The CDR3 loop is CASKQGRTDTQYF. The CDR3 DNA sequence: TGTGCCAGCAAACAGGGAAGGACAGATACGCAGTATTTT.

This clonotype was detected only a few times. This chain links TRBV27 with TRBJ2-5, with D hard to call. Trimming cost V 5 bases and J 4 bases, with 20 bases left between them. Germline V gene lookup returns CDR1 MNHEY and CDR2 SMNVEV (reference sequence). The CDR3 is made up of 16 amino acids. The CDR3 protein is CASSPTSFGPGETQYF. In nucleotides, the CDR3 is TGTGCCAGCAGTCCCACATCTTTCGGCCCGGGAGAGACCCAGTACTTC.

This clonotype occurred a few times. The chain uses TRBV5-4 and TRBJ2-7; 8 bases line up with TRBD1. The V segment lost 2 bases and the J segment 0 bases; nucleotides outside the gene matches: 7. CDR1 and CDR2 from the germline V gene are SGHNT and YYREEE (reference sequence). This CDR3 has 16 residues. CDR3 bases: TGTGCCAGCAGCTTCAGGGGGCCCCCCAGCTCCTACGAGCAGTACTTC. Amino acids: CASSFRGPPSSYEQYF.

J is TRBJ1-2 and V is TRBV20-1; 12 positions agree with TRBD1. The germline CDR1 and CDR2 sequences are DFQATT and SNEGSKA (reference sequence). The V gene end was trimmed by 5 bases and the J gene end by 2 bases; junction bases not matched to a gene: 3. CDR3 size: 14 residues. The CDR3 DNA follows: TGCAGTGCTGGGGGACAGGGGGCAAACTATGGCTACACCTTC. Translating gives CSAGGQGANYGYTF.

This clonotype appeared once. The chain recombines TRBV7-2 with TRBJ2-3; D is unresolved. Germline-derived CDR1 and CDR2 are SGHTA and FQGNSA. The V end was cut by 0 bases, the J end by 1 base, with 11 bases between. The CDR3 totals 16 residues. The CDR3 nucleotides are TGTGCCAGCAGCTTAGCCGTTTCCAGGCGCACAGATACGCAGTATTTT. Translation: CASSLAVSRRTDTQYF.

The chain combines TRBV6-5 with TRBJ1-1; the D is unclear. Germline lookup yields CDR1 MNHEY and CDR2 SVGAGI. V lost 2 bases, J lost 4 bases, and 20 bases lay in between. CDR3 length equals 17 residues. The CDR3, as DNA: TGTGCCAGCAGTTACGTGGCCCAGGTGGGTGGGTTCACTGAAGCTTTCTTT. It yields the protein CASSYVAQVGGFTEAFF.

The chain joins TRBV7-2 to TRBJ2-3; TRBD2 matches at 7 bases. CDR3 length: 14 amino acids. CDR1 SGHTA and CDR2 FQGNSA come from the germline V gene. V dropped 8 bases and J dropped 6; count of bases not matched to a gene: 11. CDR3 region: CASRKLLATDTQYF. The CDR3 nucleotides are TGTGCCAGCCGGAAACTACTAGCGACGGATACGCAGTATTTT.

Only a few counts were recorded for this clonotype. The chain recombines TRBV13 with TRBJ2-7; no clear D gene. Germline CDR1 reads PRHDT; CDR2 reads FYEKMQ (reference sequence). Trimming removed 5 bases from V and 1 base from J, with 6 bases in between. The CDR3 has 12 amino acids. CDR3: CASSRRSYEQYV. The CDR3 coding sequence is TGTGCCAGCAGCCGGCGTTCCTACGAGCAGTACGTC.

This clonotype was picked up a small number of times. V is TRBV4-3 and J is TRBJ1-2, with D unresolved. This CDR3 is 15 amino acids long. In germline, CDR1 is LGHNA, CDR2 YSLEER. V shed 1 base and J shed 7 bases, with 16 bases lying between them. As DNA, the CDR3 is TGCGCCAGCAGCCAAGCCCGTACTAACCAAGGTGGCTACACCTTC. This translates into CASSQARTNQGGYTF.

This clonotype was detected only a few times. The chain joins TRBV15 to TRBJ2-7; either TRBD1 or TRBD2 may supply D (6 bases each). This CDR3 contains 15 residues. Germline loops: CDR1 LNHNV, CDR2 YYDKDF (reference sequence). The V end was cut by 0 bases, the J end by 5 bases, with 14 bases between. The CDR3 protein is CATSRDPEGDDEQYF. As DNA, the CDR3 is TGTGCCACCAGCAGAGATCCGGAGGGGGACGACGAGCAGTACTTC.

In this sample, this clonotype turned up a few times. The chain links TRBV19 to TRBJ2-5, with TRBD2 matching over 13 bases. J lost 5 bases, V lost 3 bases, and 3 bases had no gene match. The CDR3 is 15 amino acids. Germline V gene lookup returns CDR1 LNHDA and CDR2 SQIVND (reference sequence). The chain's CDR3 is CASSIGTSGAETQYF. The CDR3 region has the DNA TGTGCCAGTAGTATCGGGACTAGCGGGGCCGAGACCCAGTACTTC.

This clonotype was seen more than once but under ten times. The rearrangement links TRBV9 to TRBJ1-6, with 10 bases identical to TRBD1. The ends lost 3 bases at V and 9 bases at J; junction bases unmatched: 9. The V gene's germline CDR1 is SGDLS and CDR2 YYNGEE. The CDR3 is 16 residues long. CDR3 nucleotide sequence: TGTGCCAGCAGCGACCGGAGACAGGGGGCAGGTTCACCCCTCCACTTT. It codes for CASSDRRQGAGSPLHF.

This clonotype was detected a few times. The chain combines TRBV3-1 with TRBJ2-5; the match to TRBD1 covers 9 bases. The CDR3 contains 15 residues. V lost 4 bases and J lost 3; bases outside the gene matches: 6. From germline, CDR1 is LGHDT and CDR2 YNNKEL (reference sequence). The CDR3 is CASSLTGGWEETQYF. CDR3 nucleotides: TGTGCCAGCAGCCTTACAGGGGGCTGGGAAGAGACCCAGTACTTC.